A selection of T cell receptor beta chains follows, all from one sample in a study of shared clonotypes between healthy human individuals. The repertoire was sequenced with immunoSEQ multiplex PCR; TCRdb's copy has only in-frame clones and lacks some. In the table there are some 580,000 clones, roughly 97% of which are singletons. Sequencing used naive CD4+ T cells sorted from blood. These receptors all come from a woman in her twenties or thirties in good health. Each CDR3 is given with its conserved first and last residue. Each record gives: clone size, V gene, J gene, CDR3 protein. Not every row has a clone size; where given, it reads once, few, many or a size class.

clone_size: NA
v_call: TRBV5-1
j_call: TRBJ2-3
cdr3_aa: CASSSTDTQYF

clone_size: NA
v_call: TRBV6-1
j_call: TRBJ2-5
cdr3_aa: CASSEVVLAARGTQYF

clone_size: NA
v_call: TRBV15
j_call: TRBJ2-1
cdr3_aa: CATSREKHSNNEQFF

clone_size: NA
v_call: TRBV27
j_call: TRBJ2-5
cdr3_aa: CASSRVPGLAGGGETQYF

clone_size: NA
v_call: TRBV27
j_call: TRBJ1-4
cdr3_aa: CASSLSGQGYEKLFF

clone_size: NA
v_call: TRBV7-2
j_call: TRBJ2-7
cdr3_aa: CASSLAGTGTYEQYF

clone_size: NA
v_call: TRBV5-1
j_call: TRBJ2-3
cdr3_aa: CASSMGTGSVTDTQYF

clone_size: NA
v_call: TRBV19
j_call: TRBJ1-5
cdr3_aa: CASSKDRGNQPQHF

clone_size: NA
v_call: TRBV5-1
j_call: TRBJ2-7
cdr3_aa: CASSLSGGVEQYF

clone_size: NA
v_call: TRBV19
j_call: TRBJ2-1
cdr3_aa: CASNRGRNFSYNEQFF

clone_size: NA
v_call: TRBV10-2
j_call: TRBJ2-1
cdr3_aa: CASRPPSMVAGNEQFF

clone_size: NA
v_call: TRBV16
j_call: TRBJ2-2
cdr3_aa: CANRGQGAGELFF

clone_size: NA
v_call: TRBV6-5
j_call: TRBJ2-1
cdr3_aa: CASRTHTSLEFF

clone_size: NA
v_call: TRBV6-1
j_call: TRBJ2-1
cdr3_aa: CASSEGLAGQSGGNEQFF

clone_size: NA
v_call: TRBV27
j_call: TRBJ2-5
cdr3_aa: CASSSAGWETQYF

clone_size: NA
v_call: TRBV28
j_call: TRBJ2-6
cdr3_aa: CASSLGQGWANVLTF

clone_size: NA
v_call: TRBV7-8
j_call: TRBJ2-7
cdr3_aa: CASSLASPKTGGYEQYF

clone_size: NA
v_call: TRBV4-1
j_call: TRBJ2-7
cdr3_aa: CASSQDLRVGEQYF

clone_size: NA
v_call: TRBV12-5
j_call: TRBJ1-1
cdr3_aa: CASGLVAQGPVFF

clone_size: NA
v_call: TRBV7-3
j_call: TRBJ2-1
cdr3_aa: CASSTGLAGGYNEQFF

clone_size: NA
v_call: TRBV7-3
j_call: TRBJ2-7
cdr3_aa: CASSLMGGEQYF

clone_size: NA
v_call: TRBV5-1
j_call: TRBJ1-1
cdr3_aa: CASSLAGPMNTEAFF

clone_size: once
v_call: TRBV28
j_call: TRBJ1-3
cdr3_aa: CASSFYRGLGNTIYF

clone_size: NA
v_call: TRBV7-9
j_call: TRBJ2-7
cdr3_aa: CASSLEEYEQYF

clone_size: NA
v_call: TRBV15
j_call: TRBJ1-1
cdr3_aa: CATSRALTGNTEAFF

clone_size: NA
v_call: TRBV18
j_call: TRBJ2-2
cdr3_aa: CASSFGQANTGELFF

clone_size: NA
v_call: TRBV28
j_call: TRBJ2-6
cdr3_aa: CASNHGWSGANVLTF

clone_size: NA
v_call: TRBV10-1
j_call: TRBJ2-4
cdr3_aa: CASSDQGLAKNIQYF

clone_size: NA
v_call: TRBV5-1
j_call: TRBJ2-1
cdr3_aa: CASSKLLGDEQFF

clone_size: NA
v_call: TRBV6-1
j_call: TRBJ2-1
cdr3_aa: CASSEHGDSYNEQFF

clone_size: NA
v_call: TRBV2
j_call: TRBJ1-5
cdr3_aa: CASSESLGQCNQPQHF

clone_size: NA
v_call: TRBV18
j_call: TRBJ2-5
cdr3_aa: CASSPGEGLQETQYF

clone_size: NA
v_call: TRBV6-1
j_call: TRBJ1-2
cdr3_aa: CASSVHTGDYGYTF

clone_size: NA
v_call: TRBV5-4
j_call: TRBJ2-6
cdr3_aa: CASSFQVSGANVLTF

clone_size: NA
v_call: TRBV20-1
j_call: TRBJ1-1
cdr3_aa: CSARSATEAFF

clone_size: NA
v_call: TRBV5-1
j_call: TRBJ2-3
cdr3_aa: CASRRLAGDDTQYF

clone_size: NA
v_call: TRBV25-1
j_call: NA
cdr3_aa: CASSRRQGSSYEQYF

clone_size: NA
v_call: TRBV2
j_call: TRBJ2-1
cdr3_aa: CASSERGLTYNEQFF

clone_size: once
v_call: TRBV5-1
j_call: TRBJ2-2
cdr3_aa: CASSAQGLNTGELFF

clone_size: NA
v_call: TRBV28
j_call: TRBJ2-7
cdr3_aa: CASSPVGRTTYEQYF

clone_size: NA
v_call: TRBV19
j_call: NA
cdr3_aa: CASSALAGGRYEQYF

clone_size: NA
v_call: TRBV6-1
j_call: TRBJ2-3
cdr3_aa: CATKSLAGMTDTQYF